Given below is one T cell receptor (beta chain) in context. Its antigen is as yet unknown. Semi-nested PCR with Nested Universal Primer A followed constant-region reverse priming of full-length variable regions. TCRdb recomputed calls from the 5' RACE reads with MiXCR, one row per CDR3 protein. The data show roughly 57,000 distinct CDR3 sequences, roughly 20% seen once. The sorted Tregs were CD4+CD25+CD127-/low cells. Study observations and caveats: Greatest tumor Treg TCR overlap was with tumor naive CD4+ cells. Tumor memory CD4+ T cell TCR gene usage clustered with blood and lymph node memory CD4+ cells and lymph node naive CD4+ cells. The larger-cohort validation was restricted to a single TCR beta V-J rearrangement rather than whole repertoires.

The TCR originated in a female donor with breast cancer. Sequenced: tumor-infiltrating Tregs sorted from the breast tumor.

CDR3 bases: TGTGCCACCAGTGACATTGATCAGCCCCAGCATTTT. Translation: CATSDIDQPQHF. The chain is built from TRBV24-1 and TRBJ1-5; D is undetermined. The germline gives CDR1 KGHDR, CDR2 SFDVKD. Trimming shortened V by 4 bases and J by 5 bases, and 5 bases separated the two germline ends. CDR3 size: 12 residues.